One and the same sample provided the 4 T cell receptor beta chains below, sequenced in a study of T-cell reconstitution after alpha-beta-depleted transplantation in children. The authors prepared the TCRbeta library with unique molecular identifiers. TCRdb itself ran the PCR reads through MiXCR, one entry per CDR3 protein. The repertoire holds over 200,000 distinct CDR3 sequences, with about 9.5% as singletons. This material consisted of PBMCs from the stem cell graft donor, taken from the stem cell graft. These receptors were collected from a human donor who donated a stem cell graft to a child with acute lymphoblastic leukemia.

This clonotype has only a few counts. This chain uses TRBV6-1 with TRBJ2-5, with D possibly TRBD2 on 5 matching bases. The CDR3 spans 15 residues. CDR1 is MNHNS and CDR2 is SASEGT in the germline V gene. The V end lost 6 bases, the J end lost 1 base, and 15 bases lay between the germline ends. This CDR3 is CASRGFLAGQETQYF. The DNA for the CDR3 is TGTGCCAGCAGAGGGTTCCTGGCGGGCCAAGAGACCCAGTACTTC.

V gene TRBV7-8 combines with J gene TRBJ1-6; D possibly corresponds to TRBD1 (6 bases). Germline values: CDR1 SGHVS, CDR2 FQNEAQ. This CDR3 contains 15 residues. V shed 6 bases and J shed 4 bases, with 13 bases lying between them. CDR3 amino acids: CASRDGQRYNSPLHF. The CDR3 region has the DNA TGTGCCAGCAGAGATGGACAGAGATATAATTCACCCCTCCACTTT.

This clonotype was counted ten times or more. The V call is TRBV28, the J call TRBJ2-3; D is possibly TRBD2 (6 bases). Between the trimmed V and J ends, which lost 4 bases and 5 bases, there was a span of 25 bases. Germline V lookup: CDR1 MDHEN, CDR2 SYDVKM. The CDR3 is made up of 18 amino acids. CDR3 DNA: TGTGCCAGCAGTTACCCATCTCAGGGCGGCTCAGCGGGAGATACGCAGTATTTT. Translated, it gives CASSYPSQGGSAGDTQYF.

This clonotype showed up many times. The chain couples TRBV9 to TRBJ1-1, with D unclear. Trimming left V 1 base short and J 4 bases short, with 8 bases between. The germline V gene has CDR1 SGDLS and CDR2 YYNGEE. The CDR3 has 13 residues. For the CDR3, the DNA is TGTGCCAGCAGCGTAAAGGGAGGCACTGAAGCTTTCTTT. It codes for CASSVKGGTEAFF.